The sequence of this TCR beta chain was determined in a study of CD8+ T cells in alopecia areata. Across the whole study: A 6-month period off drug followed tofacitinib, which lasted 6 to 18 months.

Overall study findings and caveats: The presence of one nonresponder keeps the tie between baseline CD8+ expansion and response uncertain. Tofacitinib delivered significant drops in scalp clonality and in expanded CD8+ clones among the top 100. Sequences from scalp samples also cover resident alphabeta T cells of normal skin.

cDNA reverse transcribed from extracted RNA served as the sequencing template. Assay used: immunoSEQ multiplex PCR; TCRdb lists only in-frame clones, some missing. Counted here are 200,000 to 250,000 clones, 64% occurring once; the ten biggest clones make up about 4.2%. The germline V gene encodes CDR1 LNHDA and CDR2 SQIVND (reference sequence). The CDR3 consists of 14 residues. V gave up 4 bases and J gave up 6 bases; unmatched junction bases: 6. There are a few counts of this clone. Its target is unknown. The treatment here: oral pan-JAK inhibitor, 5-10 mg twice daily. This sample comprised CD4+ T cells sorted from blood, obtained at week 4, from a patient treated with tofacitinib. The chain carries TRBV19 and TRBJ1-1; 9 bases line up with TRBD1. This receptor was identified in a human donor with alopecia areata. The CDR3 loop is CASSKDRGWSEAFF. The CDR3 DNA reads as TGTGCCAGTAGTAAGGACAGGGGCTGGTCTGAAGCTTTCTTT.